This TCR beta chain stems from a study of CD8+ T cells in alopecia areata. Treatment indicated: oral pan-JAK inhibitor, 5-10 mg twice daily. A note on this clone: The antigen is unknown.

Between the trimmed V and J ends, which lost 0 bases and 1 base, there was a span of 10 bases. The germline gives CDR1 SGDLS, CDR2 YYNGEE. The CDR3 runs to 16 residues. Findings and caveats of the study: Sequencing of scalp samples also captures resident alphabeta T cells of normal skin.

Extracted from the samples, RNA was reverse transcribed into cDNA to serve as the sequencing template. Using immunoSEQ multiplex PCR, the repertoire was profiled, and TCRdb retains in-frame clones only, with some absent. Of tens of thousands of clones listed, 40% to 55% were seen once; the top ten hold roughly 22%. The material was CD8+ T cells sorted from blood, obtained at approximately week 36, from a patient treated with tofacitinib. The chain combines TRBV9 with TRBJ2-2, with D possibly being TRBD1 (6 bases). The receptor was derived from a human donor with alopecia areata. The CDR3 loop is CASSVALTGNTGELFF. The CDR3 nucleotides read TGTGCCAGCAGCGTAGCCCTGACAGGGAACACCGGGGAGCTGTTTTTT.